This T cell receptor (beta chain) comes out of a study of cytomegalovirus exposure and HLA in healthy donors. Trimming pared 3 bases from V and 0 bases from J, leaving 15 bases between. The CDR3 consists of 16 residues. Germline V lookup: CDR1 LNHNV, CDR2 YYDKDF (reference sequence). It was with 60 Vbeta and 13 Jbeta primers that the PCR ran. The table came from immunoSEQ multiplex PCR; TCRdb's copy has only in-frame clones and leaves some out. The repertoire includes approximately 150,000 clones, 82% of them detected once, and roughly 3.1% sits in the top ten. This clone was detected once. What was sequenced was PBMCs. This TCR derives from a man aged 18 to 30 in good health and CMV-seropositive. V usage is TRBV15 and J usage is TRBJ2-7; tentative D call: TRBD2 (5 bases). The CDR3 nucleotides read TGTGCCACCAGCAGGGAGAGGGCATTCGGCTCCTACGAGCAGTACTTC. Protein sequence: CATSRERAFGSYEQYF.